This T cell receptor beta chain originates from a study of shared clonotypes between healthy human individuals. On the study more broadly: With ages of 18 to 49, the donors were two women and three men.

CDR1 SGHAT and CDR2 FQNNGV come from the germline V gene. CDR3 length: 15 amino acids. With 5 bases removed from V and 1 base from J, the gap between germline ends came to 14 bases. TCRdb's table, derived via immunoSEQ multiplex PCR, lists solely in-frame clones and lacks some. Here the sample spans some 1 million clones, more than 60% being singletons. The study's findings and limits: A generally larger estimated richness was seen in naive subsets than in memory subsets.

With respect to this clone: Its antigen is still unknown.

The receptor comes from a man in his late teens or twenties in good health. Sequences were obtained from memory CD4+ T cells sorted from blood. Documented subset: CD45RA-negative fraction. This chain links TRBV11-2 with TRBJ1-1, with D tentatively TRBD1 (5 bases). CDR3 protein: CASSPRGRSNTEAFF. CDR3 DNA: TGTGCCAGCAGCCCCCGGGGCAGGTCGAACACTGAAGCTTTCTTT.